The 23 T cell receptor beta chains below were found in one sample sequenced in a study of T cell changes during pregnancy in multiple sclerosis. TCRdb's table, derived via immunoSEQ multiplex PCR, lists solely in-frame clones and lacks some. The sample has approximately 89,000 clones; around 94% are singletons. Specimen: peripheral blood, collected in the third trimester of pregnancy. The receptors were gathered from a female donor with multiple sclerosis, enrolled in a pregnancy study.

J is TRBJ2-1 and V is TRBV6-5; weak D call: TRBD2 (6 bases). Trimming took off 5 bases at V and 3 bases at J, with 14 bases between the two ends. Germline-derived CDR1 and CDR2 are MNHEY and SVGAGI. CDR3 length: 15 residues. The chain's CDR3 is CASSHGEALYNEQFF. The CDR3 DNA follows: TGTGCCAGCAGTCACGGGGAGGCCCTCTACAATGAGCAGTTCTTC.

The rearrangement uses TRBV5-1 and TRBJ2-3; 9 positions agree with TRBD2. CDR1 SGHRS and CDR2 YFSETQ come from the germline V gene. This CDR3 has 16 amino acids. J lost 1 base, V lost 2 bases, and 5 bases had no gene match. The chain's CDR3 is CASSFPSGTRTDTQYF. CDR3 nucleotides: TGCGCCAGCAGCTTTCCTAGCGGGACCCGCACAGATACGCAGTATTTT.

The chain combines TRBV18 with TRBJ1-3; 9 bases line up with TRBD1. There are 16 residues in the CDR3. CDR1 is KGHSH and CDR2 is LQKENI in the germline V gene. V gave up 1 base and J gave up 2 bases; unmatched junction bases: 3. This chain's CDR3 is CASSPRGQGTGNTIYF. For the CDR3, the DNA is TGTGCCAGCTCACCACGGGGACAGGGTACTGGAAACACCATATATTTT.

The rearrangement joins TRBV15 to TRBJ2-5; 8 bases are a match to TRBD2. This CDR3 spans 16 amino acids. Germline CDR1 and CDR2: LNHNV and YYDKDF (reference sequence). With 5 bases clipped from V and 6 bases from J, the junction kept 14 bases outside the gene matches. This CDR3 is CATSPPGGLGLKTQYF. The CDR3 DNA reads TGTGCCACCAGCCCACCGGGGGGACTAGGCTTGAAGACCCAGTACTTC.

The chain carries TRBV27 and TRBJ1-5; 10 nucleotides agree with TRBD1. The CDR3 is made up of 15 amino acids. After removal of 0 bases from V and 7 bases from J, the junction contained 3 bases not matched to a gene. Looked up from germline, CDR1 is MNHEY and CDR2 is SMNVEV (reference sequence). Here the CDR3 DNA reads TGTGCCAGCAGTTTATCGACAGGGGGCGGGCAGCCCCAGCATTTT. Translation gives CASSLSTGGGQPQHF.

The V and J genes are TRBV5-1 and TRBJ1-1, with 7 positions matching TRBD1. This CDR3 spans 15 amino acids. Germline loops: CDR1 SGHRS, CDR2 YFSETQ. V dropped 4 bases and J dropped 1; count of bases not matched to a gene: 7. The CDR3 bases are TGCGCCAGCAGCCTACAACAGGGGCGGAACACTGAAGCTTTCTTT. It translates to CASSLQQGRNTEAFF.

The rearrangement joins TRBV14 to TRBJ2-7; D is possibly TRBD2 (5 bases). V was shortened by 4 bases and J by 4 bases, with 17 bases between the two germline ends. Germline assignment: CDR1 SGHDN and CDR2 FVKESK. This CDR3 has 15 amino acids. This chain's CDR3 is CASSRQSGAGYEQYF. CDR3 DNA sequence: TGTGCCAGCAGCCGACAAAGCGGCGCCGGGTACGAGCAGTACTTC.

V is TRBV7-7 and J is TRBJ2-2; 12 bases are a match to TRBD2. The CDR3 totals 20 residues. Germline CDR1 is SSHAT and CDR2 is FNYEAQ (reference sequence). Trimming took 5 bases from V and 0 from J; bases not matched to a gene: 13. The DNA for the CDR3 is TGTGCCAGCAGCCCCGCGGCCCGTCGGACTAGCGGGACGAACACCGGGGAGCTGTTTTTT. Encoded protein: CASSPAARRTSGTNTGELFF.

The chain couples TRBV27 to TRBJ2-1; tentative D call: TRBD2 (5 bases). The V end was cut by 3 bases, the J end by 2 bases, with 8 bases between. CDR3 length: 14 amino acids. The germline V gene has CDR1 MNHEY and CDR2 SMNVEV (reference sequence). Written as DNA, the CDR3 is TGTGCCAGCAGTTTTAGCGCCACCTACAATGAGCAGTTCTTC. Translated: CASSFSATYNEQFF.

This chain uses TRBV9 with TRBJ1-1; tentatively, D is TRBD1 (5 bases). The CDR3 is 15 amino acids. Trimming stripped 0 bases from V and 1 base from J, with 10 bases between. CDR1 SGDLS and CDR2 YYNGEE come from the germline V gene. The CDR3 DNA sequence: TGTGCCAGCAGCGTAGAACAGGCGGCGAACACTGAAGCTTTCTTT. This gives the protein CASSVEQAANTEAFF. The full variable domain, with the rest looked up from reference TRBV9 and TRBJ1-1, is DSGVTQTPKHLITATGQRVTLRCSPRSGDLSVYWYQQSLDQGLQFLIQYYNGEERAKGNILERFSAQQFPDLHSELNLSSLELGDSALYFCASSVEQAANTEAFFGQGTRLTVV.

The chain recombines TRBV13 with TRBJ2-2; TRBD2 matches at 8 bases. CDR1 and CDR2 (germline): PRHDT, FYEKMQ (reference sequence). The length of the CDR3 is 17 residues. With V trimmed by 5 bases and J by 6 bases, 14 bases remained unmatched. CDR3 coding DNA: TGTGCCAGCAGCCAAAGGGCGGGAGGTACCAAGGCCGGGGAGCTGTTTTTT. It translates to CASSQRAGGTKAGELFF.

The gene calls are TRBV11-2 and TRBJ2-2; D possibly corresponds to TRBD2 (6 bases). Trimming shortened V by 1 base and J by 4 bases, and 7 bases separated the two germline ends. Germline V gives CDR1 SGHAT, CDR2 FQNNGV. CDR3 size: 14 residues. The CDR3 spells CASSLVGGTGELFF. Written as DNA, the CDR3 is TGTGCCAGCAGCTTAGTCGGGGGCACCGGGGAGCTGTTTTTT.

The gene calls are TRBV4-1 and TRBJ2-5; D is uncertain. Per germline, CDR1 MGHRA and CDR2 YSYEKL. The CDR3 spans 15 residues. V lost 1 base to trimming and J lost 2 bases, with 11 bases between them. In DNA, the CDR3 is TGCGCCAGCAGCCAAGCCTACGCGCTGCAAGAGACCCAGTACTTC. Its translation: CASSQAYALQETQYF.

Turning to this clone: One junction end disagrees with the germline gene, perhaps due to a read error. The CDR3 coding sequence is TGTGCCAGTTCACCATCAGGGATGAACACTGAAGCTTTCTTT. It translates to CASSPSGMNTEAFF. The chain joins TRBV18 to TRBJ1-1; TRBD1 is a possible D gene (5 bases). The CDR3 totals 14 residues. The germline gives CDR1 KGHSH, CDR2 LQKENI.

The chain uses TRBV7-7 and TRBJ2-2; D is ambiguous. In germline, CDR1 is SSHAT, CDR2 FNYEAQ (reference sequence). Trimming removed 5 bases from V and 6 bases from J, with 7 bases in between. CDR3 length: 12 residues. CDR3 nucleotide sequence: TGTGCCAGCAGCCACGACTCCGGGGAGCTGTTTTTT. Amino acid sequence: CASSHDSGELFF.

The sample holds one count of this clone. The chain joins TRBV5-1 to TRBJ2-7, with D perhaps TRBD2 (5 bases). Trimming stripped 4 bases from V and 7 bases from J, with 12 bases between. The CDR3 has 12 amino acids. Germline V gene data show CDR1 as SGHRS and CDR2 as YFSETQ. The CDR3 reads CASSRVGGEQYF. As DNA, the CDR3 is TGCGCCAGCAGCAGGGTAGGCGGGGAGCAGTACTTC. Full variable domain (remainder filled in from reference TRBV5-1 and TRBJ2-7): KAGVTQTPRYLIKTRGQQVTLSCSPISGHRSVSWYQQTPGQGLQFLFEYFSETQRNKGNFPGRFSGRQFSNSRSEMNVSTLELGDSALYLCASSRVGGEQYFGPGTRLTVT.

CDR3 bases: TGTGCCAGCAGCGTAGCGGGGGGAGGCCAGCCCCAGCATTTT. The encoded protein is CASSVAGGGQPQHF. This sequence joins TRBV9 and TRBJ1-5; the D gene is possibly TRBD1 (5 bases). The CDR3 totals 14 residues. Germline V lookup: CDR1 SGDLS, CDR2 YYNGEE. The germline V and J ends were trimmed by 0 bases and 7 bases, with 11 bases remaining between them.

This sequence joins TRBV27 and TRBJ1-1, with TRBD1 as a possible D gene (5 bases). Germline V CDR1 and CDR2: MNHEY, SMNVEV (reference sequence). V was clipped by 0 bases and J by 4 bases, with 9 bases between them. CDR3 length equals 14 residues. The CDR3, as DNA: TGTGCCAGCAGTTTATCGGAGGGGAGCACTGAAGCTTTCTTT. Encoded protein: CASSLSEGSTEAFF.

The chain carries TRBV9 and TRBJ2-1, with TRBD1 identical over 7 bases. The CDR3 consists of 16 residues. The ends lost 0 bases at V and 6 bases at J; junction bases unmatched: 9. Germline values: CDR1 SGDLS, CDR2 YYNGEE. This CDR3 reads CASSVAASQGVNEQFF. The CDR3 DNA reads TGTGCCAGCAGCGTAGCCGCGTCCCAGGGGGTCAATGAGCAGTTCTTC. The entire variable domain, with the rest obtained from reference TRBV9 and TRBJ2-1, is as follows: DSGVTQTPKHLITATGQRVTLRCSPRSGDLSVYWYQQSLDQGLQFLIQYYNGEERAKGNILERFSAQQFPDLHSELNLSSLELGDSALYFCASSVAASQGVNEQFFGPGTRLTVL.

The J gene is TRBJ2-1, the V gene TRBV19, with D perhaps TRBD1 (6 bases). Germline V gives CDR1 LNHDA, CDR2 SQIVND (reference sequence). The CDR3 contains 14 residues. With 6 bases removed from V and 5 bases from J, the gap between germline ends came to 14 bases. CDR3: CASSSYDRHNEQFF. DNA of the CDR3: TGTGCCAGTAGCTCGTACGACAGGCACAATGAGCAGTTCTTC.

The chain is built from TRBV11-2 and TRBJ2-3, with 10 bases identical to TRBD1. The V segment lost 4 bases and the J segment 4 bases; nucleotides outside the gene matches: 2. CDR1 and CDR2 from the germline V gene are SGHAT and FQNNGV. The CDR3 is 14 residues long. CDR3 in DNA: TGTGCCAGCAGCTCTGACAGGGGGCCAGATACGCAGTATTTT. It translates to CASSSDRGPDTQYF.

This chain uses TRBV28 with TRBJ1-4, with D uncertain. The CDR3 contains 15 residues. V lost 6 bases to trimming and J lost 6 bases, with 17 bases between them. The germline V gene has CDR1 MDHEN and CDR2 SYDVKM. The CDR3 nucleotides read TGTGCCAGCAGCTACTCCCCCGCCGGGGATGAAAAACTGTTTTTT. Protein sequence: CASSYSPAGDEKLFF.

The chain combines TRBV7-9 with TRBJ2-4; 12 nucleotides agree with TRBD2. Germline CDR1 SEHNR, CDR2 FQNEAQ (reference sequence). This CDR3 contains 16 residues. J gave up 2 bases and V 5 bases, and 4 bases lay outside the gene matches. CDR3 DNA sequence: TGTGCCAGCAGCACACTAGCGGGAGGAACCAAAAACATTCAGTACTTC. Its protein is CASSTLAGGTKNIQYF.